The 6 T cell receptor beta chains below come from one sample, sequenced in a study of regulatory T cells in long-lasting Graves disease. Noted time point: newly diagnosed GD, antithyroid drugs for less than 3 months. From RNA extracted from PBMCs, the TCR library was made. TCR beta libraries were built with iRepertoire HTBI primers and Arm-PCR of CDR3 regions. TCRdb reprocessed the multiplex PCR reads via MiXCR and lists one record per CDR3 protein. The data contain roughly 430,000 distinct CDR3 sequences, 16% of them seen just once; the ten biggest clones take up over 8.5%. The data were also submitted as part of a second study, on T cells in Graves' hyperthyroidism and ophthalmopathy.

The sequencing used peripheral blood mononuclear cells (PBMCs), collected at new diagnosis, from a patient treated with antithyroid drugs. These receptors came from a woman aged 25 to 39 with Graves disease.

This clonotype was counted at least ten times. The CDR3 protein is CASLFGAETQYF. In DNA form, the CDR3 reads TGTGCCAGCCTTTTTGGGGCAGAGACCCAGTACTTC. The chain carries TRBV2 and TRBJ2-5; the D gene is possibly TRBD1 (5 bases). This CDR3 spans 12 amino acids. Germline lookup yields CDR1 SNHLY and CDR2 FYNNEI. With 8 bases removed from V and 4 bases from J, the gap between germline ends came to 11 bases.

The table lists this clonotype with a few counts. CDR3 amino acids: CASSQTGLSNQPQHF. CDR3 nucleotide sequence: TGCGCCAGCAGCCAAACGGGACTCTCAAATCAGCCCCAGCATTTT. The rearrangement joins TRBV4-1 to TRBJ1-5; tentatively, D is TRBD1 (5 bases). V was clipped by 2 bases and J by 4 bases, with 12 bases between them. CDR3 length: 15 residues. Germline V gene data show CDR1 as MGHRA and CDR2 as YSYEKL.

Ten or more counts support this clonotype. CDR3 coding DNA: TGTGCCAGCAGTACCCAGGGGCAGGATACGCAGTATTTT. This encodes CASSTQGQDTQYF. The chain links TRBV2 to TRBJ2-3; maybe TRBD1 (6 bases). The CDR3 covers 13 residues. V gave up 5 bases and J gave up 6 bases, with 12 bases separating them. CDR1 SNHLY and CDR2 FYNNEI come from the germline V gene.

This clonotype was observed at least ten times. V usage is TRBV28 and J usage is TRBJ2-4; 10 nucleotides line up with TRBD1. CDR3 length: 13 residues. Germline V lookup: CDR1 MDHEN, CDR2 SYDVKM. Trimming took 10 bases from V and 5 from J; bases not matched to a gene: 5. The CDR3 loop reads CATRTGGENIQYF. CDR3 DNA sequence: TGTGCCACCCGGACAGGGGGAGAAAACATTCAGTACTTC. Looking up the rest from reference TRBV28 and TRBJ2-4 gives the full variable domain: DVKVTQSSRYLVKRTGEKVFLECVQDMDHENMFWYRQDPGLGLRLIYFSYDVKMKEKGDIPEGYSVSREKKERFSLILESASTNQTSMYLCATRTGGENIQYFGAGTRLSVL.

J is TRBJ2-1 and V is TRBV19; 14 bases are a match to TRBD2. Losses at the gene ends were 3 bases for V and 2 bases for J; bases not matched to a gene: 3. Germline loops: CDR1 LNHDA, CDR2 SQIVND (reference sequence). The CDR3 has 17 amino acids. The CDR3 is CASSIGTSGRTYNEQFF. CDR3 DNA: TGTGCCAGTAGTATTGGGACTAGCGGGAGAACCTACAATGAGCAGTTCTTC.

This clonotype was picked up many times. The chain combines TRBV6-2 or TRBV6-3 with TRBJ1-4; 7 bases are a match to TRBD1. The CDR3 has 15 amino acids. Trimming removed 5 bases from V and 3 bases from J; junction bases left unmatched: 6. Germline lookup yields CDR1 MNHEY and CDR2 SVGEGT. The chain's CDR3 is CASSTTGRSNEKLFF. DNA of the CDR3: TGTGCCAGCAGTACGACAGGGCGATCTAATGAAAAACTGTTTTTT.